These 8 T cell receptor beta chains share one sample of origin, sequenced in a study of response to subunit inactivated influenza vaccine. TCRdb recomputed calls from the RT-PCR reads with MiXCR, one row per CDR3 protein. Seen here are roughly 670,000 distinct CDR3 sequences, less than 15% observed once, and the top ten hold roughly 7.2%. The sample here was PBMCs from blood, taken roughly 2 weeks before vaccination. The receptors were sampled from a man aged 50 or older who received an inactivated influenza vaccine.

The genes are TRBV9 and TRBJ1-1, with a possible D match to TRBD1 (5 bases). The V and J ends lost 2 bases and 0 bases respectively, with 17 bases between them. This CDR3 comprises 17 residues. The germline gives CDR1 SGDLS, CDR2 YYNGEE. The CDR3 loop is CASSVGGAPSLNTEAFF. DNA for the CDR3: TGTGCCAGCAGCGTCGGGGGAGCACCCTCCTTGAACACTGAAGCTTTCTTT.

This clonotype has only a few counts. V is TRBV28 and J is TRBJ2-3, with 7 nucleotides matching TRBD2. CDR1 MDHEN and CDR2 SYDVKM come from the germline V gene. This CDR3 is 15 amino acids long. V shed 8 bases and J 1 base; nucleotides not matched to a gene: 9. As DNA, the CDR3 is TGTGCCAGCTCCTCCGGGACTATGGGCACAGATACGCAGTATTTT. This translates into CASSSGTMGTDTQYF.

The rearrangement links TRBV28 to TRBJ2-5; 10 nucleotides agree with TRBD2. The germline gives CDR1 MDHEN, CDR2 SYDVKM. V lost 8 bases and J lost 11; bases outside the gene matches: 14. This CDR3 has 14 residues. The CDR3 loop reads CASDVAGGSRSQYF. Written as DNA, the CDR3 is TGTGCCAGCGATGTAGCGGGAGGCTCCAGATCTCAGTACTTC.

This clonotype has ten or more counts. The rearrangement joins TRBV7-2 to TRBJ2-3; 14 nucleotides align to TRBD2. CDR3 size: 15 residues. The V segment lost 5 bases and the J segment 6 bases; nucleotides outside the gene matches: 4. Per germline, CDR1 SGHTA and CDR2 FQGNSA. The CDR3 DNA follows: TGTGCCAGCAGCCCCCGGACTAGCGGGAGGGATACGCAGTATTTT. Its protein product is CASSPRTSGRDTQYF.

The gene calls are TRBV20-1 and TRBJ2-5; D remains ambiguous. V was cut by 0 bases and J by 5 bases, with 16 bases left in between. Germline V gene sequence: CDR1 DFQATT, CDR2 SNEGSKA (reference sequence). This CDR3 is 15 amino acids long. This CDR3 reads CSARDYLRPHETQYF. The CDR3 nucleotides are TGCAGTGCTAGAGATTATCTGCGACCCCACGAGACCCAGTACTTC.

V is TRBV10-3 and J is TRBJ2-1; TRBD2 is a possible D gene (5 bases). The CDR3 loop spans 12 amino acids. Germline CDR1 is ENHRY and CDR2 is SYGVKD. In DNA, the CDR3 is TGTGCTGTCGGGGAGACCTACAATGAGCAGTTCTTC. Its protein product is CAVGETYNEQFF.

This clonotype was counted many times. The chain joins TRBV28 to TRBJ2-2; the D gene is possibly TRBD1 (5 bases). Germline V gives CDR1 MDHEN, CDR2 SYDVKM. The CDR3 sequence is 17 residues long. V gave up 0 bases and J gave up 4 bases, with 15 bases separating them. The CDR3, as DNA: TGTGCCAGCAGTTTATGGGCAGGGTTTACCCTCACCGGGGAGCTGTTTTTT. Encoded protein: CASSLWAGFTLTGELFF.

This clonotype turned up a few times. The J gene is TRBJ2-7, the V gene TRBV28; 8 bases align to TRBD1. V was clipped by 3 bases and J by 5 bases; unmatched bases: 9. Germline lookup yields CDR1 MDHEN and CDR2 SYDVKM. The CDR3 runs 15 residues. The CDR3 protein is CASSFRTGWSHEQYF. The CDR3 DNA reads as TGTGCCAGCAGTTTTCGGACAGGGTGGTCCCACGAGCAGTACTTC. Filled out from reference TRBV28 and TRBJ2-7, the complete variable domain reads DVKVTQSSRYLVKRTGEKVFLECVQDMDHENMFWYRQDPGLGLRLIYFSYDVKMKEKGDIPEGYSVSREKKERFSLILESASTNQTSMYLCASSFRTGWSHEQYFGPGTRLTVT.